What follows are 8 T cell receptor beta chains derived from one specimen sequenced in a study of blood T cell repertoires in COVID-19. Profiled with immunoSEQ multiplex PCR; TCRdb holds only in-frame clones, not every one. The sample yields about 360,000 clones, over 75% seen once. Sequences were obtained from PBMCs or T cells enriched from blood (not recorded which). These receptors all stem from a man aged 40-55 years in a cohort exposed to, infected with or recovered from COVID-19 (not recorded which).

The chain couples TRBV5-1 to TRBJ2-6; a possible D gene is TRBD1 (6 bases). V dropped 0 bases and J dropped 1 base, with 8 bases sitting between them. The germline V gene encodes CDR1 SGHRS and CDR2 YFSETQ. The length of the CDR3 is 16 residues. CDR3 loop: CASSLEGGSGANVLTF. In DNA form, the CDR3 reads TGCGCCAGCAGCTTGGAAGGGGGTTCTGGGGCCAACGTCCTGACTTTC.

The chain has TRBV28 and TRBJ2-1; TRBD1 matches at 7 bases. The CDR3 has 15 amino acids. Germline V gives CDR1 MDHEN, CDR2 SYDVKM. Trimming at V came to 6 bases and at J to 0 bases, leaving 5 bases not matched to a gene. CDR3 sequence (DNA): TGTGCCAGCAGAACAGGGGCCGACTCCTACAATGAGCAGTTCTTC. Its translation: CASRTGADSYNEQFF.

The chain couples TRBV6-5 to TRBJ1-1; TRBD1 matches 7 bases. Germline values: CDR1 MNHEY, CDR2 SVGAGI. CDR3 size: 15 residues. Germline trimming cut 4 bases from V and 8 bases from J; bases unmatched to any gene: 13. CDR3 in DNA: TGTGCCAGCAGTTCTACGACAGGGACTTACGGGGAAGCTTTCTTT. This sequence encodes CASSSTTGTYGEAFF.

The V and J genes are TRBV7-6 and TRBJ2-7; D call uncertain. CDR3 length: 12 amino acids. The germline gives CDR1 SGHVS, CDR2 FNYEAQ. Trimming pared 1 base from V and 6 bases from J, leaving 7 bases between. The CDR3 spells CASSLGGAEQYF. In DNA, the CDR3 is TGTGCCAGCAGCTTAGGAGGAGCCGAGCAGTACTTC.

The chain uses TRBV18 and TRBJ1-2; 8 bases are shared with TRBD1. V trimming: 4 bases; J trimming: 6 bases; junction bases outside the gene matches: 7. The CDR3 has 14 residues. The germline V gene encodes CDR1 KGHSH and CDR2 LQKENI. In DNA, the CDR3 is TGTGCCAGCTCACTAGCAGGGGGCATGGATGGCTACACCTTC. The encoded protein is CASSLAGGMDGYTF.

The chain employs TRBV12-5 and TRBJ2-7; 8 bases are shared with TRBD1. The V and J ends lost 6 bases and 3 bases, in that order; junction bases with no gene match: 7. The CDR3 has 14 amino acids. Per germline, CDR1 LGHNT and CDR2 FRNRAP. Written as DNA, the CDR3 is TGTGCTAGTGGACCCCTGACAGGGGTCTACGAGCAGTACTTC. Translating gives CASGPLTGVYEQYF.

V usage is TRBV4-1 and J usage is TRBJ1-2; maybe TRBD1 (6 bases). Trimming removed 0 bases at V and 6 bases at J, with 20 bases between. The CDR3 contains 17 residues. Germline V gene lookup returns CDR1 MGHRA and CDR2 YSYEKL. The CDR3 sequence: CASSQDRSRGLSDGYTF. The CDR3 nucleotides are TGCGCCAGCAGCCAAGACAGATCTAGGGGGTTGAGCGATGGCTACACCTTC.

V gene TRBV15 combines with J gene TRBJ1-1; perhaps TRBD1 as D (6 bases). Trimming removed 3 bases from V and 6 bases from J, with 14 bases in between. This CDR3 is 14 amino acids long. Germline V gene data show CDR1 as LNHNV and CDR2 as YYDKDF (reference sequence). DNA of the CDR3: TGTGCCACCAGCAGCCCACAGGGAAGGGCTGAAGCTTTCTTT. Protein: CATSSPQGRAEAFF.